In this sample, the clone carrying this TCR beta chain turned up once. Generated by immunoSEQ multiplex PCR, the TCRdb table keeps only in-frame clones and is missing some. The sample includes about 150,000 clones, about 88% of them seen just once. The source of the sample is a study of radiation and T cells in renal cell carcinoma. The wider study: Nephrectomy followed 15 Gy stereotactic body radiation by 4 weeks.

V shed 0 bases and J shed 3 bases, with 9 bases lying between them. The V gene's germline CDR1 is LNHNV and CDR2 YYDKDF (reference sequence). This CDR3 contains 15 residues. Time point meaning: baseline pretreatment blood. Specified treatment: 15 Gy SBRT to primary tumor, nephrectomy 4 weeks later. The specimen comprised blood, sampled from a patient whose treatment included radiotherapy and nephrectomy. The chain uses TRBV15 and TRBJ1-3; tentative D call: TRBD1 (5 bases). The sequence derives from a woman aged 50 to 65 with renal cell carcinoma. The DNA of the CDR3 is TGTGCCACCAGCAGAGACAGGGTTGGTGGAAACACCATATATTTT. It codes for CATSRDRVGGNTIYF.